This T cell receptor beta chain was documented in a study of cytomegalovirus exposure and HLA in healthy donors. Notes on the study in general: As a later analysis showed, a missense DCLRE1C variant was linked to trimming of TCR beta V- and J-genes. Later analysis reportedly placed an Asian-associated ancestry cluster below the roughly 700-donor mean in N-insertions. CMV serostatus was the only recorded immune exposure for donors.

PCR used 60 Vbeta primers and 13 Jbeta primers. Sequencing used immunoSEQ multiplex PCR; TCRdb keeps in-frame clones, though not all of them. The sample records some 160,000 clones, approximately 82% being singletons. With regard to this clone: What it binds is unknown.

CDR1 and CDR2 (germline): SGHDT, YYEEEE. Deletions cut 0 bases from V and 2 bases from J, with 14 bases between. The CDR3 spans 16 residues. The gene calls are TRBV5-6 and TRBJ1-2; D is undetermined. The TCR sequence derives from a man between 50 and 59 years old in good health and CMV-seropositive. Sample: PBMCs. CDR3 nucleotide sequence: TGTGCCAGCAGCTTGGCCGATACCGCTATAAACTATGGCTACACCTTC. This codes for CASSLADTAINYGYTF.